The present entry profiles one TCR beta chain with its context. What it binds is not known. The treatment is: roughly 10-day PBMC culture with coronavirus spike peptide pools or control peptides (ViraFEST assay). Between the trimmed V and J ends, which lost 4 bases and 3 bases, there was a span of 9 bases. The V gene's germline CDR1 is SGHTA and CDR2 FQGNSA. The CDR3 runs to 13 residues. This entry belongs to a study of vaccination and CD4 T cells after COVID-19. The study, taken as a whole, reports: Looking at convalescent patients, a median roughly 83% of reactive clones were present only post-vaccination. Median numbers of SARS-CoV-2-reactive clonotypes increased from approximately 21 to 40 (not a significant change).

Sequencing of DNA taken from cultured CD4+ T cells relied on the Oncomine TCR Beta short-read assay. DNA came from CD4+ T cells after culture. From the PCR reads, TCRdb called clonotypes with MiXCR, one entry per CDR3 protein. The sample has 19,000 or so distinct CDR3 sequences, under 60% seen once; the top ten hold around 2.9%. The clonotype comes from a human donor who had recovered from COVID-19. This sample comprised CD4+ T cells from blood, cultured in vitro, obtained after SARS-CoV-2 vaccination. The chain employs TRBV7-2 and TRBJ1-1; TRBD1 might be the D (6 bases). CDR3 in DNA: TGTGCCAGCAGCTCTCAGGGGCACACTGAAGCTTTCTTT. It specifies CASSSQGHTEAFF.